Following are 26 T cell receptor beta chains from one sample sequenced in a study of blood T cell repertoires in COVID-19. Generated by immunoSEQ multiplex PCR, the TCRdb table keeps only in-frame clones and is missing some. Of about 220,000 clones listed, more than 70% are singletons. Sequencing was done on a sample of PBMCs or T cells enriched from blood (not recorded which). These receptors all come from a woman aged 40-49 years with acute COVID-19.

The chain links TRBV10-3 to TRBJ1-3, with D unresolved. Germline CDR1 and CDR2: ENHRY and SYGVKD. Trimming left V 10 bases short and J 0 bases short, with 10 bases between. The CDR3 is 13 amino acids. The CDR3 DNA is TGTGCCAGCGACGGAGCCTCTGGAAACACCATATATTTT. Protein sequence: CASDGASGNTIYF.

V usage is TRBV28 and J usage is TRBJ2-3; 9 bases fit TRBD2. Germline loops: CDR1 MDHEN, CDR2 SYDVKM. V shed 3 bases, J shed 0 bases, and the junction held 1 base outside the gene matches. This CDR3 has 15 amino acids. CDR3 sequence (DNA): TGTGCCAGCAGTTTGACTAGCGGAAGCACAGATACGCAGTATTTT. This sequence encodes CASSLTSGSTDTQYF.

The chain is built from TRBV30 and TRBJ1-4; D is perhaps TRBD1 (6 bases). The CDR3 spans 13 residues. Germline V gene data show CDR1 as GTSNPN and CDR2 as SVGIG (reference sequence). The V end was cut by 1 base, the J end by 5 bases, with 8 bases between. CDR3 nucleotide sequence: TGTGCCTGGAGTGGCAGGGGAAATGAAAAACTGTTTTTT. This sequence encodes CAWSGRGNEKLFF. The whole variable domain, remainder taken from reference TRBV30 and TRBJ1-4, is SQTIHQWPATLVQPVGSPLSLECTVEGTSNPNLYWYRQAAGRGLQLLFYSVGIGQISSEVPQNLSASRPQDRQFILSSKKLLLSDSGFYLCAWSGRGNEKLFFGSGTQLSVL.

This chain connects TRBV18 to TRBJ2-2, with a tentative D call TRBD2 (6 bases). Trimming removed 3 bases at V and 1 base at J, with 6 bases between. This CDR3 region has 14 residues. Germline V gene lookup returns CDR1 KGHSH and CDR2 LQKENI. The CDR3 loop reads CASSPGLNTGELFF. The DNA of the CDR3 is TGTGCCAGCTCACCGGGACTGAACACCGGGGAGCTGTTTTTT.

The chain has TRBV5-1 and TRBJ2-2; D might be TRBD1 (6 bases). Looked up from germline, CDR1 is SGHRS and CDR2 is YFSETQ. There are 12 residues in the CDR3. Trimming left V 4 bases short and J 8 bases short, with 9 bases between. The CDR3 spells CASSLGQGELFF. The CDR3 DNA reads as TGCGCCAGCAGCCTTGGACAGGGGGAGCTGTTTTTT.

The chain carries TRBV30 and TRBJ2-5, with TRBD2 as a possible D gene (5 bases). Trimming shortened V by 5 bases and J by 5 bases, and 6 bases separated the two germline ends. CDR1 GTSNPN and CDR2 SVGIG come from the germline V gene (reference sequence). CDR3 length: 10 residues. Written as DNA, the CDR3 is TGTGCCTGGGGGGAGGAGACCCAGTACTTC. Its protein is CAWGEETQYF.

The V call is TRBV6-5, the J call TRBJ1-2, with D unclear. Germline V gene lookup returns CDR1 MNHEY and CDR2 SVGAGI. V lost 4 bases and J 4 bases, leaving 10 bases between the germline ends. The CDR3 totals 13 residues. The CDR3 DNA reads TGTGCCAGCAGTTTACGGGTGGGCTATGGCTACACCTTC. Protein: CASSLRVGYGYTF.

The V and J genes are TRBV6-1 and TRBJ2-7; 7 nucleotides align to TRBD1. There are 14 residues in the CDR3. Germline V gene sequence: CDR1 MNHNS, CDR2 SASEGT. The junction had 6 bases not matched to a gene; V was cut back by 2 bases and J by 5 bases. The CDR3 DNA reads TGTGCCAGCAGTGAATGGCAGGGGGTCGACGAGCAGTACGTC. Amino acids: CASSEWQGVDEQYV.

This clone is a singleton in its sample. The V call is TRBV30, the J call TRBJ2-3; 10 positions match TRBD2. Germline V lookup: CDR1 GTSNPN, CDR2 SVGIG (reference sequence). Losses at the gene ends were 0 bases for V and 5 bases for J; bases not matched to a gene: 8. There are 16 residues in the CDR3. The CDR3 loop reads CAWSVGLAGDKDTQYF. In nucleotides, the CDR3 is TGTGCCTGGAGTGTCGGCCTAGCGGGAGATAAAGATACGCAGTATTTT.

This rearrangement joins TRBV30 to TRBJ2-5; D unclear. Germline CDR1 reads GTSNPN; CDR2 reads SVGIG (reference sequence). This CDR3 spans 18 amino acids. The V end was cut by 4 bases, the J end by 3 bases, with 27 bases between. Here the CDR3 DNA reads TGTGCCTGGACATTGGGTATGGGTGTACCCCTGAGCGAAGAGACCCAGTACTTC. Translated: CAWTLGMGVPLSEETQYF.

The rearrangement joins TRBV2 to TRBJ2-5; TRBD2 matches 16 bases. With V trimmed by 10 bases and J by 9 bases, 8 bases remained unmatched. The CDR3 loop spans 14 amino acids. Germline V gene lookup returns CDR1 SNHLY and CDR2 FYNNEI. The chain's CDR3 is CATGTSGGGQAQYF. The CDR3 region has the DNA TGTGCCACCGGGACTAGCGGGGGGGGCCAGGCCCAGTACTTC.

This chain connects TRBV7-9 to TRBJ2-3; 14 bases match TRBD2. The CDR3 loop spans 19 amino acids. Germline CDR1 SEHNR, CDR2 FQNEAQ (reference sequence). J was trimmed by 5 bases and V by 5 bases; bases with no gene match: 15. The DNA for the CDR3 is TGTGCCAGCAGCACAGGGACTAGCGGGGGCGCTACAAGTAGAGATACGCAGTATTTT. This translates into CASSTGTSGGATSRDTQYF.

This chain connects TRBV7-6 to TRBJ2-7, with a tentative D call TRBD2 (6 bases). V shed 2 bases and J shed 5 bases, with 16 bases lying between them. The CDR3 spans 15 residues. From germline, CDR1 is SGHVS and CDR2 FNYEAQ. CDR3 DNA sequence: TGTGCCAGCAGCTTACTGCCGGGACTCCTCAACGAGCAGTACTTC. It encodes CASSLLPGLLNEQYF.

This chain connects TRBV2 to TRBJ2-1; TRBD2 agrees at 9 bases. The CDR3 length is 18 residues. J was trimmed by 7 bases and V by 2 bases; bases with no gene match: 15. Germline values: CDR1 SNHLY, CDR2 FYNNEI. CDR3 sequence: CASSEQASGDTRWNEQFF. CDR3 in DNA: TGTGCCAGCAGTGAACAGGCTAGCGGGGACACCAGGTGGAATGAGCAGTTCTTC.

J is TRBJ2-5 and V is TRBV2; 13 nucleotides agree with TRBD2. The CDR3 has 18 residues. Trimming at V came to 1 base and at J to 2 bases, leaving 7 bases not matched to a gene. Germline V gene lookup returns CDR1 SNHLY and CDR2 FYNNEI. The CDR3 loop is CASSEVVGTSGTQETQYF. The CDR3 DNA reads TGTGCCAGCAGTGAAGTGGTAGGGACTAGCGGGACTCAAGAGACCCAGTACTTC.

V and J are TRBV7-2 and TRBJ2-2, with 8 nucleotides matching TRBD2. CDR1 SGHTA and CDR2 FQGNSA come from the germline V gene. The trim removed 4 bases at V and 6 bases at J, leaving 13 bases unmatched. The CDR3 contains 17 residues. CDR3 DNA sequence: TGTGCCAGCAGCTCCACACCGGGACTAGGAAGACCCGGGGAGCTGTTTTTT. The encoded protein is CASSSTPGLGRPGELFF.

The chain couples TRBV7-2 to TRBJ1-5, with a tentative D call TRBD1 (5 bases). Germline lookup yields CDR1 SGHTA and CDR2 FQGNSA. Trimming took 3 bases from V and 6 from J, leaving 9 bases between them. This CDR3 is 13 amino acids long. The CDR3 nucleotides read TGTGCCAGCAGCTTGCGGGGACTTCAGCCCCAGCATTTT. Translating gives CASSLRGLQPQHF.

This chain links TRBV19 with TRBJ1-2; D is unresolved. Per the germline V gene, CDR1 is LNHDA and CDR2 is SQIVND (reference sequence). V gave up 1 base and J gave up 5 bases, with 8 bases separating them. The CDR3 totals 13 residues. The CDR3 protein is CASSIGETYGYTF. The DNA of the CDR3 is TGTGCCAGTAGTATAGGGGAGACGTATGGCTACACCTTC.

The V gene is TRBV19, the J gene TRBJ1-6; 7 positions match TRBD1. With V trimmed by 3 bases and J by 7 bases, 3 bases remained unmatched. Germline lookup yields CDR1 LNHDA and CDR2 SQIVND (reference sequence). The CDR3 covers 14 residues. CDR3 residues: CASSIRQGNSPLHF. DNA for the CDR3: TGTGCCAGTAGTATCCGACAGGGAAATTCACCCCTCCACTTT.

V and J are TRBV5-6 and TRBJ2-1; no definite D call. Germline V lookup: CDR1 SGHDT, CDR2 YYEEEE. The V and J ends lost 0 bases and 6 bases respectively, with 7 bases between them. The CDR3 runs 13 residues. The CDR3 protein is CASSLGPPNEQFF. In DNA, the CDR3 is TGTGCCAGCAGCTTGGGGCCTCCCAATGAGCAGTTCTTC.

This clone appeared once. The J gene is TRBJ2-5, the V gene TRBV20-1; TRBD2 matches 8 bases. The germline gives CDR1 DFQATT, CDR2 SNEGSKA (reference sequence). Germline trimming cut 3 bases from V and 0 bases from J; bases unmatched to any gene: 6. The CDR3 contains 15 residues. The CDR3 sequence is CSASFFGGDQETQYF. The DNA for the CDR3 is TGCAGTGCTAGTTTTTTCGGGGGGGACCAAGAGACCCAGTACTTC.

The chain recombines TRBV2 with TRBJ2-1, with D unclear. The CDR3 runs 14 residues. CDR1 and CDR2 from the germline V gene are SNHLY and FYNNEI. Trimming pared 4 bases from V and 8 bases from J, leaving 15 bases between. CDR3 in amino acids: CASSALGSRDEQFF. The CDR3 coding sequence is TGTGCCAGCAGTGCCCTTGGGTCTCGGGATGAGCAGTTCTTC.

The V call is TRBV7-2, the J call TRBJ1-6; TRBD1 might be the D (5 bases). V lost 5 bases to trimming and J lost 0 bases, with 17 bases between them. Germline CDR1 and CDR2: SGHTA and FQGNSA. The CDR3 extends over 18 amino acids. CDR3 DNA: TGTGCCAGCAGCCCCTTTTGGATCGGGGGCTCCTATAATTCACCCCTCCACTTT. Translation: CASSPFWIGGSYNSPLHF. The full variable domain, with the rest looked up from reference TRBV7-2 and TRBJ1-6, is GAGVSQSPSNKVTEKGKDVELRCDPISGHTALYWYRQSLGQGLEFLIYFQGNSAPDKSGLPSDRFSAERTGGSVSTLTIQRTQQEDSAVYLCASSPFWIGGSYNSPLHFGNGTRLTVT.

This chain connects TRBV30 to TRBJ2-2, with TRBD1 as a possible D gene (6 bases). The V end was cut by 0 bases, the J end by 0 bases, with 8 bases between. This CDR3 is built from 15 residues. Germline values: CDR1 GTSNPN, CDR2 SVGIG (reference sequence). CDR3 DNA sequence: TGTGCCTGGAGTGTTGGACAGACGAACACCGGGGAGCTGTTTTTT. This encodes CAWSVGQTNTGELFF.

This chain joins TRBV2 and TRBJ2-1, with 12 bases that match TRBD1. The germline V gene has CDR1 SNHLY and CDR2 FYNNEI. There are 16 residues in the CDR3. With 2 bases clipped from V and 10 bases from J, the junction kept 9 bases outside the gene matches. CDR3 in amino acids: CASSEPRGQGAGEQFF. Here the CDR3 DNA reads TGTGCCAGCAGTGAACCCCGGGGACAGGGGGCGGGGGAGCAGTTCTTC.

The chain is built from TRBV18 and TRBJ2-1; D is ambiguous. Looked up from germline, CDR1 is KGHSH and CDR2 is LQKENI. Trimming left V 3 bases short and J 6 bases short, with 9 bases between. There are 13 residues in the CDR3. DNA of the CDR3: TGTGCCAGCTCACCGGTCGGTGGCAATGAGCAGTTCTTC. This encodes CASSPVGGNEQFF.